Presented here are 28 T cell receptor beta chains from one specimen sequenced in a study of shared clonotypes between healthy human individuals. Only in-frame clones appear in the TCRdb table, and some are missing; sequencing was by immunoSEQ multiplex PCR. This table holds approximately 1.5 million clones, around 98.5% found once. Sequencing used naive CD4+ T cells sorted from blood. As for subset: CD45RA+ positively selected. Receptors originate from a man between 25 and 39 years old in good health.

The chain uses TRBV6-1 and TRBJ2-1; D is unresolved. CDR1 is MNHNS, CDR2 SASEGT, per germline. The CDR3 extends over 13 amino acids. Trimming took off 7 bases at V and 9 bases at J, with 16 bases between the two ends. CDR3 DNA sequence: TGTGCCAGCATGAACCGCTTTATTAGTGAGCAGTTCTTC. Residues: CASMNRFISEQFF.

The chain couples TRBV9 to TRBJ1-4; D is unclear. The germline V gene has CDR1 SGDLS and CDR2 YYNGEE. The CDR3 loop spans 15 amino acids. The germline V and J ends were trimmed by 4 bases and 5 bases, with 15 bases remaining between them. In DNA, the CDR3 is TGTGCCAGCAGCCCAGATGGCAGGAAGAATGAAAAACTGTTTTTT. Residues: CASSPDGRKNEKLFF. The variable domain in full, with the rest retrieved from reference TRBV9 and TRBJ1-4, is DSGVTQTPKHLITATGQRVTLRCSPRSGDLSVYWYQQSLDQGLQFLIQYYNGEERAKGNILERFSAQQFPDLHSELNLSSLELGDSALYFCASSPDGRKNEKLFFGSGTQLSVL.

The chain couples TRBV9 to TRBJ2-5; D remains unclear. V was trimmed by 0 bases and J by 9 bases, leaving 12 bases between them. The germline V gene encodes CDR1 SGDLS and CDR2 YYNGEE. This CDR3 has 13 amino acids. For the CDR3, the DNA is TGTGCCAGCAGCGTAGACCAGATGGCGCCCCAGTACTTC. Translation: CASSVDQMAPQYF.

For the CDR3, the DNA is TGCGCCAGCAGTGTAACGGTTTCGGTTGAACAGCCCCAGCATTTT. It specifies CASSVTVSVEQPQHF. The chain employs TRBV10-2 and TRBJ1-5; D is unresolved. The germline V gene encodes CDR1 WSHSY and CDR2 SAAADI. V was trimmed by 4 bases and J by 7 bases, leaving 17 bases between them. The CDR3 contains 15 residues.

The chain combines TRBV28 with TRBJ1-2; D is uncertain. In germline, CDR1 is MDHEN, CDR2 SYDVKM. The length of the CDR3 is 14 residues. Trimming removed 5 bases at V and 0 bases at J, with 10 bases between. The CDR3 nucleotides read TGTGCCAGCAGTCTCAGTATTGCTAACTATGGCTACACCTTC. Translating it yields CASSLSIANYGYTF.

Notes on this clone: The sample has other DNA sequences that encode this CDR3 too. The chain employs TRBV7-2 and TRBJ2-2, with 12 bases aligning to TRBD2. Germline CDR1 reads SGHTA; CDR2 reads FQGNSA. The CDR3 covers 14 residues. The J segment lost 4 bases and the V segment lost 8 bases, leaving 2 bases of the junction unmatched. In nucleotides, the CDR3 is TGTGCCAGCTCACTAGCGGGAGGCACCGGGGAGCTGTTTTTT. Translation gives CASSLAGGTGELFF. Together with reference TRBV7-2 and TRBJ2-2, the CDR3 gives the full variable domain: GAGVSQSPSNKVTEKGKDVELRCDPISGHTALYWYRQSLGQGLEFLIYFQGNSAPDKSGLPSDRFSAERTGGSVSTLTIQRTQQEDSAVYLCASSLAGGTGELFFGEGSRLTVL.

The chain combines TRBV6-1 with TRBJ2-7, with unresolved D. The CDR3 covers 12 residues. Trimming left V 11 bases short and J 2 bases short, with 13 bases between. From germline, CDR1 is MNHNS and CDR2 SASEGT. This CDR3 reads CACRPTAYEQYF. CDR3 bases: TGTGCCTGCCGCCCCACGGCCTACGAGCAGTACTTC.

This chain connects TRBV19 to TRBJ2-7; no definite D call. The germline V and J ends were trimmed by 5 bases and 7 bases, with 15 bases remaining between them. The CDR3 extends over 13 amino acids. CDR1 is LNHDA and CDR2 is SQIVND in the germline V gene (reference sequence). The CDR3 is CASSPHALREQYF. In nucleotides, the CDR3 is TGTGCCAGTAGTCCCCACGCCCTCAGGGAGCAGTACTTC.

This sequence joins TRBV30 and TRBJ2-7, with D hard to call. CDR3 length: 13 residues. The V gene's germline CDR1 is GTSNPN and CDR2 SVGIG (reference sequence). V was trimmed by 2 bases and J by 4 bases, leaving 12 bases between them. CDR3 DNA: TGTGCCTGGAGTCCCGGGCCCTCATACGAGCAGTACTTC. This codes for CAWSPGPSYEQYF.

This sequence joins TRBV23-1 and TRBJ2-1, with TRBD2 as a possible D gene (5 bases). TRBV23-1 falls under the ORF class, with uncertain function. CDR3 length equals 15 residues. Trimming removed 4 bases from V and 10 bases from J, with 20 bases in between. The CDR3 is CASSLPESLAEEQFF. The DNA for the CDR3 is TGCGCCAGCAGTCTCCCCGAATCGCTAGCTGAAGAGCAGTTCTTC.

A single count supports this clone. The rearrangement links TRBV5-5 to TRBJ1-3; no firm D call. This CDR3 comprises 14 residues. Germline V gene sequence: CDR1 SGHKS, CDR2 YYEKEE (reference sequence). The ends were cut back, 0 bases at V and 4 bases at J, with 8 bases in the middle. The CDR3 spells CASSLAQFGNTIYF. The CDR3 DNA reads as TGTGCCAGCAGCTTGGCGCAGTTCGGAAACACCATATATTTT.

The V call is TRBV18, the J call TRBJ2-7; D is perhaps TRBD1 (6 bases). CDR3 length: 16 amino acids. Germline V lookup: CDR1 KGHSH, CDR2 LQKENI. V gave up 0 bases and J gave up 6 bases, with 18 bases separating them. The CDR3 bases are TGTGCCAGCTCACCACCGGGTCGAGGGGGATTGGGCGAGCAGTACTTC. This translates into CASSPPGRGGLGEQYF.

This chain connects TRBV19 to TRBJ2-5, with 8 nucleotides matching TRBD2. Per germline, CDR1 LNHDA and CDR2 SQIVND (reference sequence). Trimming took 2 bases from V and 5 from J; bases not matched to a gene: 13. The CDR3 runs 17 residues. The CDR3 sequence is CASSITGKAGAVETQYF. In DNA form, the CDR3 reads TGTGCCAGTAGTATAACGGGAAAAGCGGGAGCTGTGGAGACCCAGTACTTC.

J is TRBJ2-5 and V is TRBV7-2; D may correspond to TRBD1 or TRBD2 (5 bases each). This CDR3 region has 15 residues. Germline loops: CDR1 SGHTA, CDR2 FQGNSA. V was pared by 4 bases and J by 1 base, with 13 bases between. In DNA, the CDR3 is TGTGCCAGCAGCTCCAGGGAGTTGCCCCAAGAGACCCAGTACTTC. Encoded protein: CASSSRELPQETQYF.

Points on this clone: One end of the junction fails to match germline, which may point to a read error. J is TRBJ2-7 and V is TRBV7-8; D remains unclear. The CDR3 covers 9 residues. Per germline, CDR1 SGHVS and CDR2 FQNEAQ. The CDR3: CASSPEQDF. CDR3 coding DNA: TGTGCCAGCAGCCCCGAACAAGATTTC.

The chain combines TRBV19 with TRBJ2-2; 10 bases agree with TRBD1. V gave up 6 bases and J gave up 4 bases; unmatched junction bases: 5. The germline gives CDR1 LNHDA, CDR2 SQIVND (reference sequence). The CDR3 extends over 15 amino acids. The CDR3 is CASSPRTGGTGELFF. The CDR3 DNA reads as TGTGCCAGTAGCCCCCGGACAGGGGGCACCGGGGAGCTGTTTTTT.

Concerning this clone: At the DNA level, this CDR3 is encoded by other sequences in the same sample as well. The chain employs TRBV2 and TRBJ1-1; D not resolved. The germline V and J ends were trimmed by 1 base and 4 bases, with 7 bases remaining between them. From germline, CDR1 is SNHLY and CDR2 FYNNEI. The CDR3 spans 13 residues. DNA for the CDR3: TGTGCCAGCAGTGAAGAGGGCGGCACTGAAGCTTTCTTT. Translating it yields CASSEEGGTEAFF.

This clone was observed a single time. The gene calls are TRBV27 and TRBJ2-7, with TRBD2 matching over 7 bases. This CDR3 spans 16 amino acids. CDR1 is MNHEY, CDR2 SMNVEV, per germline (reference sequence). J gave up 4 bases and V 4 bases, and 13 bases lay outside the gene matches. CDR3 coding DNA: TGTGCCAGCAGTTCCCTCCGCCTAGCGGAATCATACGAGCAGTACTTC. Encoded protein: CASSSLRLAESYEQYF.

The rearrangement links TRBV12-5 to TRBJ2-1, with a weak D call TRBD2 (5 bases). This CDR3 spans 12 amino acids. Trimming left V 6 bases short and J 10 bases short, with 13 bases between. Germline V gene lookup returns CDR1 LGHNT and CDR2 FRNRAP. The CDR3 is CASGPTSNEQFF. DNA of the CDR3: TGTGCTAGTGGGCCCACTAGTAACGAGCAGTTCTTC.

About this clone: The sample holds other DNA sequences that translate to the same CDR3. This chain links TRBV7-2 with TRBJ1-1; D uncertain. Germline V gives CDR1 SGHTA, CDR2 FQGNSA. V lost 3 bases to trimming and J lost 4 bases, with 6 bases between them. The length of the CDR3 is 12 residues. For the CDR3, the DNA is TGTGCCAGCAGCTTTCTGGGCACTGAAGCTTTCTTT. It is translated as CASSFLGTEAFF.

The chain carries TRBV6-6 and TRBJ1-5; 9 bases map to TRBD1. Germline CDR1 is MNHNY and CDR2 is SVGAGI (reference sequence). This CDR3 is 16 amino acids long. V trimming: 5 bases; J trimming: 5 bases; junction bases outside the gene matches: 10. The CDR3: CASSHLMGQGDQPQHF. The CDR3 region has the DNA TGTGCCAGCAGTCACCTGATGGGACAGGGCGATCAGCCCCAGCATTTT.

The chain carries TRBV29-1 and TRBJ1-1; D remains ambiguous. The germline CDR1 and CDR2 sequences are SQVTM and ANQGSEA. This CDR3 contains 12 residues. The V and J ends lost 4 bases and 1 base respectively, with 7 bases between them. CDR3 amino acids: CSVVGANTEAFF. The CDR3 coding sequence is TGCAGCGTTGTAGGAGCGAACACTGAAGCTTTCTTT.

CDR3 sequence: CSVDPLEEDTQYF. The CDR3 region has the DNA TGCAGCGTTGATCCGCTGGAGGAAGATACGCAGTATTTT. The chain uses TRBV29-1 and TRBJ2-3, with a weak D call TRBD2 (5 bases). Germline V gives CDR1 SQVTM, CDR2 ANQGSEA. This CDR3 spans 13 amino acids. V was trimmed by 3 bases and J by 5 bases, leaving 12 bases between them.

The chain uses TRBV7-9 and TRBJ1-2; the match to TRBD1 covers 9 bases. The germline gives CDR1 SEHNR, CDR2 FQNEAQ (reference sequence). V lost 2 bases to trimming and J lost 5 bases; unmatched junction nucleotides: 12. This CDR3 has 17 amino acids. DNA for the CDR3: TGTGCCAGCAGCTTATCCCTCAGACAGGGGGGGATATATGGCTACACCTTC. It translates to CASSLSLRQGGIYGYTF. Drawing the rest from reference TRBV7-9 and TRBJ1-2, the complete variable domain is DTGVSQNPRHKITKRGQNVTFRCDPISEHNRLYWYRQTLGQGPEFLTYFQNEAQLEKSRLLSDRFSAERPKGSFSTLEIQRTEQGDSAMYLCASSLSLRQGGIYGYTFGSGTRLTVV.

J is TRBJ1-1 and V is TRBV5-4, with D maybe TRBD1 (5 bases). Germline values: CDR1 SGHNT, CDR2 YYREEE (reference sequence). This CDR3 is built from 15 residues. The germline V and J ends were trimmed by 4 bases and 0 bases, with 13 bases remaining between them. CDR3 nucleotide sequence: TGTGCCAGCAGCCGCGCGGGGGGGATGAACACTGAAGCTTTCTTT. It codes for CASSRAGGMNTEAFF.

The chain carries TRBV11-2 and TRBJ2-7; 7 nucleotides align to TRBD1. V gave up 4 bases and J gave up 0 bases; unmatched junction bases: 12. Germline loops: CDR1 SGHAT, CDR2 FQNNGV. The CDR3 is made up of 17 amino acids. The CDR3 DNA is TGTGCCAGCAGCTCCTTACGGGACAGCACCAGCTCCTACGAGCAGTACTTC. Its protein is CASSSLRDSTSSYEQYF. The variable domain in full, with the rest retrieved from reference TRBV11-2 and TRBJ2-7, is EAGVAQSPRYKIIEKRQSVAFWCNPISGHATLYWYQQILGQGPKLLIQFQNNGVVDDSQLPKDRFSAERLKGVDSTLKIQPAKLEDSAVYLCASSSLRDSTSSYEQYFGPGTRLTVT.

The table lists this clone with a few counts. This rearrangement joins TRBV6-5 to TRBJ2-7; D may be TRBD1 (5 bases). V lost 6 bases and J lost 2, with 11 bases in between. CDR1 and CDR2 (germline): MNHEY, SVGAGI. The CDR3 runs 13 residues. CDR3 sequence reads: CASRDTLTYEQYF. DNA of the CDR3: TGTGCCAGCAGGGACACACTGACCTACGAGCAGTACTTC.

With respect to this clone: This specimen includes other DNA sequences encoding the same CDR3. This chain uses TRBV9 with TRBJ1-4; TRBD1 might be the D (6 bases). V lost 2 bases and J 8 bases, leaving 13 bases between the germline ends. CDR3 length: 14 residues. CDR1 is SGDLS and CDR2 is YYNGEE in the germline V gene. CDR3 residues: CASSVAQGGEKLFF. The CDR3, as DNA: TGTGCCAGCAGCGTGGCACAGGGAGGGGAAAAACTGTTTTTT. The full variable domain, its missing parts supplied by reference TRBV9 and TRBJ1-4, is DSGVTQTPKHLITATGQRVTLRCSPRSGDLSVYWYQQSLDQGLQFLIQYYNGEERAKGNILERFSAQQFPDLHSELNLSSLELGDSALYFCASSVAQGGEKLFFGSGTQLSVL.